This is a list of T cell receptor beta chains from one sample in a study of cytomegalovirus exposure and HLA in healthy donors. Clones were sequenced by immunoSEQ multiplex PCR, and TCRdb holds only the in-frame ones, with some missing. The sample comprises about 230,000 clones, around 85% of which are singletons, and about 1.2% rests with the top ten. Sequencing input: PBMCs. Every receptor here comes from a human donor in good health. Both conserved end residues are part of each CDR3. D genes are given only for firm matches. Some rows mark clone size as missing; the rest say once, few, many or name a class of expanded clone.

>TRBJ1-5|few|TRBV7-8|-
TGTGCCAGCAGGGGAGACAGGCTCCCTCATAGCAATCAGCCCCAGCATTTT
CASRGDRLPHSNQPQHF
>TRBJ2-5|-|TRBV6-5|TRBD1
TGTGCCAGCAGTTACACTGGGACAGTCCGGGAGACCCAGTACTTC
CASSYTGTVRETQYF
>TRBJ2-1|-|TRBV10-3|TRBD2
TGTGCCATCAGTGCCCCCCTACAGGCGGGGGACAATGAGCAGTTCTTC
CAISAPLQAGDNEQFF
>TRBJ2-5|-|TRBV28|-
TGTGCCAGCAGTATTCAGGGAGGTGAGACCCAGTACTTC
CASSIQGGETQYF
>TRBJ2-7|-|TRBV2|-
TGTGCCAGCAGTGATACCCAGGGGAACTACGAGCAGTACTTC
CASSDTQGNYEQYF
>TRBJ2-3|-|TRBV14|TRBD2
TGTGCCAGCAGCCAAGTAAAGACTAGCGGTCTATCAAGGGATACGCAGTATTTT
CASSQVKTSGLSRDTQYF
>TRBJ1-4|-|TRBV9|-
TGTGCCAGCAGCGTAGAGGCCATCGGGGGATGGGAAAAACTGTTTTTT
CASSVEAIGGWEKLFF
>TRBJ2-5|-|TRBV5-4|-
TGTGCCAGCAGCTTGGGGGGATCCCAGAGGACTCAGTACTTC
CASSLGGSQRTQYF
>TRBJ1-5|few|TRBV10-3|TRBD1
TGTGCCATCAGTGAATTTTGGGACAGTAATCAGCCCCAGCATTTT
CAISEFWDSNQPQHF
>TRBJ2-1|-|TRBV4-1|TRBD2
TGCGCCAGCAGCCAAGATTATCTAGCGGGATTGGGGCGTGAGCAGTTCTTC
CASSQDYLAGLGREQFF
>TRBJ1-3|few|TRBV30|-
TGTGCCTGGAGTGGAATGGACTTCAACACCATATATTTT
CAWSGMDFNTIYF
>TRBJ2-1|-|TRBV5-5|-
TGTGCCAGCAGCTTGGCAGGGTCCCATGAGCAGTTCTTC
CASSLAGSHEQFF
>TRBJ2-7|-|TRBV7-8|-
TGTGCCAGCAGCCTCAGGGGGGCGGGAGGACCGGCGGAGCAGTACTTC
CASSLRGAGGPAEQYF
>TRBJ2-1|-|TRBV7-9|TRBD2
TGTGCCAGCAGCCCCTCGGGGGGGAATGATGAGCAGTTCTTC
CASSPSGGNDEQFF
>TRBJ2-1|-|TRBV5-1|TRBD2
TGCGCCAGCAGGTTAGCGGGGAACAATGAGCAGTTCTTC
CASRLAGNNEQFF
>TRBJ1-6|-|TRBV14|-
TGTGCCAGCAGCCAGGAGATTAATTCACCCCTCCACTTT
CASSQEINSPLHF
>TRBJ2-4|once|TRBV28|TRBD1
TGTGCCAGCAACGAACAGGGGGCCGGCGAGGGCAAAAACATTCAGTACTTC
CASNEQGAGEGKNIQYF
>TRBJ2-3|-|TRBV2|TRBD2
TGTGCCAGCAGTACTCAGCGGGAGCGGGGCACAGATACGCAGTATTTT
CASSTQRERGTDTQYF
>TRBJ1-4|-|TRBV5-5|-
TGTGCCAGCAGCGCCGACAGAAAACTGTTTTTT
CASSADRKLFF
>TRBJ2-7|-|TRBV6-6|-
TGTGCCAGCAGCCTTCCTGGGAGTTACGAGCAGTACTTC
CASSLPGSYEQYF
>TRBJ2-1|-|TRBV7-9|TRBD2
TGTGCCAGCAGCTTGGCTAGCGGGACTAGCGGCCCCCGGGATGAGCAGTTCTTC
CASSLASGTSGPRDEQFF
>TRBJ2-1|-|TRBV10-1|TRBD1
TGCGCCAGCAGCGGACAGGGGGGGAATGAGCAGTTCTTC
CASSGQGGNEQFF
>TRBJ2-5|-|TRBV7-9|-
TGTGCCAGCAGCTTTGGTTATGGGAGTTTCCAAGAGACCCAGTACTTC
CASSFGYGSFQETQYF